What follows are 12 T cell receptor beta chains derived from one specimen sequenced in a study of blood T cell repertoires in COVID-19. Sequencing used immunoSEQ multiplex PCR; TCRdb keeps in-frame clones, though not all of them. The sample holds under 15,000 clones; roughly 80% are singletons and the top ten take 40% to 45%. Source material: peripheral blood. The receptor source for this set is a woman older than 75 with acute or convalescent COVID-19.

The rearrangement joins TRBV6-1 to TRBJ1-5; TRBD1 aligns across 9 bases. V trimming: 3 bases; J trimming: 8 bases; junction bases outside the gene matches: 8. This CDR3 is 15 amino acids long. Germline assignment: CDR1 MNHNS and CDR2 SASEGT. The CDR3 DNA reads TGTGCCAGCAGTGACAAGACAGGGGGACTAAAGCCCCAGCATTTT. As protein: CASSDKTGGLKPQHF.

The chain links TRBV4-2 to TRBJ1-4; 9 bases are a match to TRBD1. The germline V gene encodes CDR1 LGHNA and CDR2 YNFKEQ. V lost 4 bases to trimming and J lost 8 bases; unmatched junction nucleotides: 14. This CDR3 has 17 amino acids. The CDR3 spells CASSLQAHRGRVEKLFF. For the CDR3, the DNA is TGTGCCAGCAGCCTCCAAGCTCACAGGGGGCGGGTAGAAAAACTGTTTTTT.

This chain links TRBV18 with TRBJ1-2; D may be TRBD1 (5 bases). V shed 3 bases and J shed 6 bases, with 11 bases lying between them. Germline CDR1 is KGHSH and CDR2 is LQKENI. This CDR3 is built from 13 residues. CDR3 region: CASSPDSLDGYTF. CDR3 in DNA: TGTGCCAGCTCACCCGACAGCCTCGATGGCTACACCTTC.

This chain connects TRBV4-2 to TRBJ1-2, with 9 bases matching TRBD1. Germline V gene data show CDR1 as LGHNA and CDR2 as YNFKEQ. This CDR3 has 16 amino acids. V lost 0 bases and J lost 2; bases outside the gene matches: 4. CDR3 region: CASSQETGGANYGYTF. CDR3 in DNA: TGTGCCAGCAGCCAAGAAACAGGGGGCGCGAACTATGGCTACACCTTC.

The V and J genes are TRBV4-1 and TRBJ2-5; perhaps TRBD1 as D (6 bases). Germline assignment: CDR1 MGHRA and CDR2 YSYEKL. The CDR3 has 13 residues. The V and J ends lost 5 bases and 4 bases respectively, with 11 bases between them. The chain's CDR3 is CASSWYRAETQYF. The CDR3 DNA is TGCGCCAGCAGCTGGTACAGGGCAGAGACCCAGTACTTC.

Only a few counts were recorded for this clone. This chain joins TRBV3-1 (or the pseudogene TRBV3-2) and TRBJ1-1, with 7 nucleotides matching TRBD1. The CDR3 is made up of 14 amino acids. Germline V lookup: CDR1 LGHDT, CDR2 YNNKEL (reference sequence). The junction had 3 bases not matched to a gene; V was cut back by 1 base and J by 4 bases. CDR3 residues: CASSQGQGATEAFF. The CDR3, as DNA: TGTGCCAGCAGCCAAGGACAGGGTGCCACTGAAGCTTTCTTT.

This clone occurred a few times. This chain links TRBV5-1 with TRBJ2-7; 7 nucleotides agree with TRBD2. The CDR3 has 13 residues. The V and J ends lost 5 bases and 7 bases, in that order; junction bases with no gene match: 9. Looked up from germline, CDR1 is SGHRS and CDR2 is YFSETQ. The CDR3 is CASRGGASGEQYF. The CDR3 DNA reads as TGCGCCAGCAGGGGAGGGGCGAGCGGGGAGCAGTACTTC.

The chain has TRBV25-1 and TRBJ1-4, with D unresolved. Germline V gene lookup returns CDR1 MGHDK and CDR2 SYGVNS. The CDR3 consists of 15 residues. Trimming left V 3 bases short and J 7 bases short, with 15 bases between. The CDR3: CASSEILGVSEKLFF. The CDR3, as DNA: TGTGCCAGCAGTGAGATTCTGGGCGTGAGTGAAAAACTGTTTTTT.

This clone was counted only a few times. The genes are TRBV5-4 and TRBJ2-3; 8 nucleotides match TRBD2. V was pared by 0 bases and J by 5 bases, with 8 bases of the junction left unmatched. This CDR3 has 16 residues. In germline, CDR1 is SGHNT, CDR2 YYREEE (reference sequence). CDR3 in DNA: TGTGCCAGCAGCTTGGAACTAGCGGCGCGGGGAGATACGCAGTATTTT. The encoded protein is CASSLELAARGDTQYF.

This clone was counted between two and nine times. This chain connects TRBV12-3 or TRBV12-4 to TRBJ1-4; TRBD1 agrees at 9 bases. V lost 5 bases and J lost 6; bases outside the gene matches: 1. CDR3 length: 13 residues. The CDR3 region is CASSRTGDEKLFF. DNA for the CDR3: TGTGCCAGCAGTCGGACAGGGGATGAAAAACTGTTTTTT.

J is TRBJ2-2 and V is TRBV5-1; 7 bases match TRBD2. The CDR3 length is 15 residues. Per germline, CDR1 SGHRS and CDR2 YFSETQ. The V segment lost 0 bases and the J segment 4 bases; nucleotides outside the gene matches: 3. This CDR3 reads CASSLVGGVTGELFF. CDR3 sequence (DNA): TGCGCCAGCAGCTTGGTTGGGGGGGTCACCGGGGAGCTGTTTTTT.

The V gene is TRBV21-1, the J gene TRBJ1-6. TRBV21-1 is given as a pseudogene. The CDR3 loop spans 15 amino acids. The CDR3 loop is CASSSQPEGNSPLHF. The CDR3 DNA is TGTGCCAGCAGCAGCCAGCCGGAGGGGAATTCACCCCTCCACTTT.